The subject of this entry is one TCR beta chain. Profiled with immunoSEQ multiplex PCR; TCRdb holds only in-frame clones, not every one. This sample has about 46,000 clones, with about 88% found just once. This sample stems from a study of OX40 agonist ivuxolimab in advanced cancers. In germline, CDR1 is LNHDA, CDR2 SQIVND (reference sequence). This CDR3 spans 14 amino acids. Trimming took off 1 base at V and 2 bases at J, with 8 bases between the two ends. This material consisted of CD4+ or CD8+ T cells sorted from blood, taken in a trial of the OX40 agonist ivuxolimab. The rearrangement joins TRBV19 to TRBJ1-1, with a possible D match to TRBD1 (5 bases). This TCR came from an adult with an advanced solid tumor such as melanoma, head and neck, liver or kidney cancer. CDR3 sequence (DNA): TGTGCCAGTAGTATAGGGGGGGTCAACACTGAAGCTTTCTTT. Amino acids: CASSIGGVNTEAFF.